This record covers a single TCR beta chain. Its target is not known. cDNA was made in eight separate reactions per sample. TCRdb re-called the 5' RACE reads and catalogs CDR3 proteins one per entry, DNA excluded. Its table records a few hundred thousand distinct CDR3 sequences. The CDR3 is made up of 15 amino acids. The germline gives CDR1 SGHRS, CDR2 YFSETQ. This record belongs to a study of monozygotic twins with inflammatory bowel disease. General observations from the study: For IBD patients, clonotypes shared with others were fewer than for healthy twins, especially with disease activity. TCRbeta inverse Simpson diversity was decreased in IBD patients versus healthy co-twins. It was not supported that a single strong signal or clonotype was associated with IBD.

The clonotype comes from a human donor with ulcerative colitis or Crohn's disease, or a healthy co-twin of an affected twin (not recorded which). The specimen was blood. This chain uses TRBV5-1 with TRBJ2-1; TCRdb selects TRBD1, and the lack of DNA leaves this call unchecked. The CDR3 spells CASSPGQGDANEQFF.